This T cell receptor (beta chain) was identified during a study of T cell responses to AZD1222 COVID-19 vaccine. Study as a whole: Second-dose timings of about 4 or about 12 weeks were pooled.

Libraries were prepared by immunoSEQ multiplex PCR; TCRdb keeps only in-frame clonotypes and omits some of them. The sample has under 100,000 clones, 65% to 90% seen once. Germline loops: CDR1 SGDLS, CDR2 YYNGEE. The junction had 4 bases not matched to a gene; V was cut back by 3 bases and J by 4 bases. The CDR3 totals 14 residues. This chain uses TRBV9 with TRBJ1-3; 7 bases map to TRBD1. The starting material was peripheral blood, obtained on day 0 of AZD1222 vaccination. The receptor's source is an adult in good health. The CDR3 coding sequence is TGTGCCAGCAGCGAGACAGGGTACGGAAACACCATATATTTT. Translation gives CASSETGYGNTIYF.